A selection of T cell receptor beta chains follows, all from one sample in a study of OX40 agonist ivuxolimab in advanced cancers. Assay: immunoSEQ multiplex PCR; the TCRdb copy retains only in-frame clones and omits some. This sample has 80,000 or so clones, with 84% found just once. The source was CD4+ or CD8+ T cells sorted from blood, collected in a trial of the OX40 agonist ivuxolimab. These receptors all stem from an adult with an advanced solid tumor such as melanoma, head and neck, liver or kidney cancer. The CDR3 runs from the conserved cysteine through the conserved F or W. Each record gives: clone size, V gene, D gene, J gene, CDR3 protein, CDR3 DNA. The D gene is left open where the match is weak. The size field is filled for only some rows; it gives once, few, many or a size class.

>-|TRBV6-1|-|TRBJ1-5
CASSERSEGQPQHF
TGTGCCAGCAGTGAAAGGTCAGAGGGCCAGCCCCAGCATTTT
>-|TRBV19|-|TRBJ1-5
CASSSGLAPTHGNQPQHF
TGTGCCAGTAGTAGTGGGCTCGCCCCCACACACGGCAATCAGCCCCAGCATTTT
>-|TRBV28|TRBD2|TRBJ2-5
CASSQSGTRGETQYF
TGTGCCAGCAGCCAGAGTGGGACTAGGGGAGAGACCCAGTACTTC
>-|TRBV5-6|-|TRBJ2-7
CASSLEGSYEQYF
TGTGCCAGCAGCTTGGAAGGTTCCTACGAGCAGTACTTC
>-|TRBV15|-|TRBJ2-1
CATRPGPGLAYNEQFF
TGTGCCACCAGGCCCGGCCCGGGACTCGCTTACAATGAGCAGTTCTTC
>-|TRBV7-9|-|TRBJ2-2
CASSLGVNTGELFF
TGTGCCAGCAGCTTAGGGGTTAACACCGGGGAGCTGTTTTTT
>-|TRBV12-5|-|TRBJ2-2
CASGPAPGATGELFF
TGTGCTAGTGGTCCGGCTCCGGGCGCCACCGGGGAGCTGTTTTTT
>-|TRBV11-1|-|TRBJ2-1
CASSWEAGIYNEQFF
TGTGCCAGCAGCTGGGAGGCAGGGATCTACAATGAGCAGTTCTTC
>-|TRBV29-1|-|TRBJ1-3
CSAPLGSGNTIYF
TGCAGCGCCCCACTCGGGTCTGGAAACACCATATATTTT
>once|TRBV2|-|TRBJ2-7
CASSDRYSYEQYF
TGTGCCAGCAGTGATAGATACTCCTACGAGCAGTACTTC
>-|TRBV7-9|-|TRBJ2-3
CASSPLQGNGTDTQYF
TGTGCCAGCAGCCCGCTCCAGGGGAATGGTACAGATACGCAGTATTTT
>-|TRBV15|-|TRBJ1-5
CATSRDEGRAFNQPQHF
TGTGCCACCAGCAGAGATGAGGGCAGGGCCTTCAATCAGCCCCAGCATTTT
>-|TRBV19|-|TRBJ1-3
CASSSPGNTIYF
TGTGCCAGTAGCTCGCCGGGAAACACCATATATTTT
>-|TRBV11-3|TRBD1|TRBJ2-1
CASSLGTGEGGEQFF
TGTGCCAGCAGCTTAGGAACAGGGGAAGGGGGAGAGCAGTTCTTC
>-|TRBV19|TRBD2|TRBJ2-2
CASRKLAGGLNTGELFF
TGTGCCAGTAGGAAACTAGCGGGGGGCCTCAACACCGGGGAGCTGTTTTTT
>few|TRBV18|TRBD1|TRBJ2-7
CASSPGQSYEQYF
TGTGCCAGCTCACCGGGACAGTCCTACGAGCAGTACTTC
>few|TRBV30|TRBD1|TRBJ1-2
CAWSDHGQGDGYTF
TGTGCCTGGAGTGATCATGGACAGGGAGATGGCTACACCTTC
>few|TRBV7-9|-|TRBJ1-1
CASSLARWAEAFF
TGTGCCAGCAGCTTAGCGAGGTGGGCTGAAGCTTTCTTT
>-|TRBV5-5|-|TRBJ2-7
CASSLNEQYF
TGTGCCAGCAGCTTGAACGAGCAGTACTTC
>-|TRBV9|TRBD1|TRBJ2-4
CASSVGQGAKTGNIQYF
TGTGCCAGCAGCGTAGGGCAGGGGGCCAAGACCGGGAACATTCAGTACTTC
>-|TRBV11-2|TRBD2|TRBJ2-3
CASSPGLDGADTQYF
TGTGCCAGCAGCCCAGGACTAGACGGGGCAGATACGCAGTATTTT
>-|TRBV5-1|-|TRBJ2-2
CASRTGTYLGELFF
TGCGCCAGCAGGACGGGAACCTATCTCGGGGAGCTGTTTTTT
>-|TRBV19|TRBD1|TRBJ1-2
CASSMATGTDYGYTF
TGTGCCAGTAGTATGGCTACAGGGACAGACTATGGCTACACCTTC
>-|TRBV5-6|-|TRBJ2-5
CASSGPKGGTQYF
TGTGCCAGCAGCGGGCCCAAGGGGGGGACCCAGTACTTC
>-|TRBV5-1|TRBD1|TRBJ2-7
CASSWYGTGPYEQYF
TGCGCCAGCAGCTGGTACGGGACAGGGCCCTACGAGCAGTACTTC
>-|TRBV7-9|-|TRBJ1-1
CASSRGGGEAFF
TGTGCCAGCAGCCGTGGAGGGGGTGAAGCTTTCTTT
>few|TRBV2|-|TRBJ2-3
CASSYRSTDTQYF
TGTGCCAGCAGCTACCGTAGCACAGATACGCAGTATTTT
>-|TRBV7-9|TRBD1|TRBJ2-2
CASSLEGARTGELFF
TGTGCCAGCAGCTTAGAGGGGGCGCGCACCGGGGAGCTGTTTTTT
>-|TRBV4-1|-|TRBJ1-5
CASSQERGNQPQHF
TGCGCCAGCAGCCAAGAAAGGGGGAATCAGCCCCAGCATTTT
>-|TRBV19|-|TRBJ2-7
CASSITGSVGEQYF
TGTGCCAGTAGTATCACGGGTTCCGTGGGCGAGCAGTACTTC
>few|TRBV18|-|TRBJ2-7
CASNTGTYEQYF
TGTGCCAGCAATACAGGGACATACGAGCAGTACTTC
>-|TRBV18|TRBD1|TRBJ2-7
CASSLRELEQGLNYEQYF
TGTGCCAGCTCACTAAGAGAATTGGAACAGGGGCTTAATTACGAGCAGTACTTC
>-|TRBV14|-|TRBJ2-6
CASSVLTGPGANVLTF
TGTGCCAGCAGCGTTCTAACAGGGCCTGGGGCCAACGTCCTGACTTTC
>-|TRBV12-5|TRBD2|TRBJ2-1
CASGSRLAGPYNEQFF
TGTGCTAGTGGTTCCCGACTAGCGGGACCCTACAATGAGCAGTTCTTC
>-|TRBV5-6|TRBD2|TRBJ2-5
CASSSGNVAGVRRETQYF
TGTGCCAGCAGCTCGGGCAACGTAGCGGGAGTACGGAGGGAGACCCAGTACTTC
>few|TRBV4-2|-|TRBJ2-3
CASSQGGGDSHSTDTQYF
TGTGCCAGCAGCCAGGGGGGAGGGGACAGTCATAGCACAGATACGCAGTATTTT
>few|TRBV19|-|TRBJ1-2
CASIPDRGIGHGYTF
TGTGCCAGTATTCCTGACCGCGGGATAGGACATGGCTACACCTTC
>-|TRBV29-1|-|TRBJ1-1
CSAHRNTEAFF
TGCAGCGCGCACCGGAACACTGAAGCTTTCTTT
>-|TRBV2|-|TRBJ1-2
CASNEDSNYGYTF
TGTGCCAGCAACGAGGACAGCAACTATGGCTACACCTTC
>-|TRBV11-3|-|TRBJ1-1
CASSLSYTEAFF
TGTGCCAGCAGCTTAAGCTACACTGAAGCTTTCTTT
>-|TRBV12-5|-|TRBJ2-2
CASGQGQGSTGELFF
TGTGCTAGTGGTCAAGGGCAGGGGAGCACCGGGGAGCTGTTTTTT